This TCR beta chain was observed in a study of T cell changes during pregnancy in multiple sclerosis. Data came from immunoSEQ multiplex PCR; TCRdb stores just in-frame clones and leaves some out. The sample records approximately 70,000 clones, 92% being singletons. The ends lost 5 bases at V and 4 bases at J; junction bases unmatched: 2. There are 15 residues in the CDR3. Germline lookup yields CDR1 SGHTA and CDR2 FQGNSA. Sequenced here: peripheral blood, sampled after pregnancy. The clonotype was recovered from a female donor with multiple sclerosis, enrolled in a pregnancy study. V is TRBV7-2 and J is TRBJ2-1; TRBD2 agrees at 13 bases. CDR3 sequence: CASSLTSGGYNEQFF. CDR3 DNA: TGTGCCAGCAGCCTGACTAGCGGGGGGTACAATGAGCAGTTCTTC.